These 5 T cell receptor beta chains share one sample of origin, sequenced in a study of somatic mutations in cytotoxic T cells in rheumatoid arthritis. Generated by immunoSEQ multiplex PCR, the TCRdb table keeps only in-frame clones and is missing some. The table shows 6,500 to 8,500 clones, with 80% occurring only once. The source material was CD8+ T cells sorted from blood. Every receptor here comes from an adult with rheumatoid arthritis.

V gene TRBV7-8 combines with J gene TRBJ1-3, with D unresolved. The germline V gene encodes CDR1 SGHVS and CDR2 FQNEAQ. The V end lost 1 base, the J end lost 4 bases, and 14 bases lay between the germline ends. The CDR3 sequence is 16 residues long. CDR3: CASSLVSLGVGNTIYF. Written as DNA, the CDR3 is TGTGCCAGCAGCTTAGTGTCTCTGGGAGTAGGAAACACCATATATTTT.

This clone was seen a handful of times. J is TRBJ1-2 and V is TRBV27; weak D call: TRBD1 (5 bases). Germline V gene sequence: CDR1 MNHEY, CDR2 SMNVEV (reference sequence). The CDR3 sequence is 13 residues long. V lost 4 bases and J 3 bases, leaving 9 bases between the germline ends. The CDR3 sequence is CASSSSGYYGYTF. CDR3 DNA sequence: TGTGCCAGCAGTTCCTCAGGGTACTATGGCTACACCTTC.

The chain links TRBV7-2 to TRBJ2-3; TRBD2 might be the D (6 bases). The germline gives CDR1 SGHTA, CDR2 FQGNSA. V was clipped by 4 bases and J by 0 bases, with 23 bases between them. CDR3 length: 19 amino acids. CDR3 protein: CASSSPLAGGISSTDTQYF. In DNA form, the CDR3 reads TGTGCCAGCAGCTCCCCCTTGGCAGGAGGGATTTCGAGCACAGATACGCAGTATTTT.

The CDR3 region has the DNA TGCGCCAGCAGCTTGGGAACAGGGAGGAATGAGCAGTTCTTC. Its translation: CASSLGTGRNEQFF. The chain employs TRBV5-1 and TRBJ2-1, with D perhaps matching TRBD1 or TRBD2 (6 bases each). V was trimmed by 0 bases and J by 7 bases, leaving 11 bases between them. Germline V gene data show CDR1 as SGHRS and CDR2 as YFSETQ. The CDR3 runs to 14 residues.

This chain connects TRBV6-1 to TRBJ2-4, with D uncertain. Germline-derived CDR1 and CDR2 are MNHNS and SASEGT. The length of the CDR3 is 12 residues. Trimming cost V 1 base and J 7 bases, with 5 bases left between them. The CDR3 DNA follows: TGTGCCAGCAGTGAAGGGGCCAACATTCAGTACTTC. Amino acid sequence: CASSEGANIQYF.